This T cell receptor (beta chain) was recorded in a study of T cells after yellow fever vaccination (dated by TCRdb to between 2019 and 2020). Some background on the complete study: The SMART-Seq v4 Ultra Low Input RNA kit was used to prepare libraries from fractions with low cell numbers. To follow T-cell clones before and after both primary and booster YFV17D yellow fever vaccination, bulk TCR alpha and beta repertoires underwent longitudinal sequencing. Two healthy male donors, one aged 18 to 30 and one aged 30 to 40 years, made up the cohort. Blood was collected at multiple timepoints before and after primary and secondary immunization, and bulk PBMC replicates and cell subsets were isolated. The full study reports these points: The secondary T-cell response was weaker than the primary response but faster, peaking on day 5 instead of day 15. The study included only a couple of donors, which limits how far the findings can be generalized. Most clones expanded after primary vaccination (approximately 97% of CD4 and 70% to 90% of CD8) were re-detected after the booster, suggesting that broad memory maintenance occurred. A small fraction of clonotypes appeared in both the CD4 and CD8 compartments, likely as a result of convergent recombination. Computational filtering was needed because FACS-sorted repertoires could contain abundant contaminating clonotypes from the bulk population.

Per the publication, the treatment or condition label means: live attenuated yellow fever vaccine strain. At each blood-draw timepoint, two biological replicates of bulk PBMCs were obtained. PBMCs were isolated from peripheral blood using a standard Ficoll-Paque protocol. TriZol was used to extract RNA from bulk PBMCs, from CD4 and CD8 fractions, and from dextramer-positive and dextramer-negative fractions. CDR1 and CDR2 were assigned from the germline V gene as LGHNA and YNFKEQ. From its cysteine to its phenylalanine, the CDR3 spans 14 amino acids. Only CDR3 DNA remains: 42 bases, in frame from the first base. V is cut by 0 bases and J by 5 bases, and the space between the germline ends is 8 bases. Worth noting for this clonotype: Its antigen target is currently unknown. One base away there is no much larger clone; base qualities are not given.

TCRdb records Illumina NovaSeq 6000 as the sequencer. TCR cDNA was synthesized by 5'RACE template switching, through which a universal primer site and unique molecular identifiers were introduced. Priming for cDNA synthesis came from both the TCR alpha and TCR beta constant segments. Libraries were amplified in two PCR steps, with sample barcodes and sequencing adapters added in the second step. Sequencing of libraries was done on Illumina HiSeq 2500 (2x100 bp) or NovaSeq (2x150 bp). Under the source paper's analysis protocol: Demultiplexing of reads and collapsing into UMI consensus sequences were performed with MIGEC, and V(D)J alignment was carried out with MiXCR. Clonotypes responding to the vaccine were identified with edgeR on replicate PBMC samples, with the criteria of FDR below 0.01 and a log2 fold change above 5 up to day 15. CD4 or CD8 identity was assigned to each bulk clonotype according to whether the clonotype was present at higher abundance in the sequenced CD4 repertoire or the sequenced CD8 repertoire. Clones were called with MiXCR by TCRdb after fastp trimmed the public reads at Q25, and only in-frame beta chains were retained. Each entry is one CDR3 protein sequence, shown with its most common DNA and genes. These V and J calls derive from TCRdb rather than the authors' analysis. The sample records 400,000 or so distinct CDR3 sequences, around a sixth of which are singletons. The leading ten clones occupy roughly a sixth of the sample.

The TCR was taken from a man younger than 35 who received the YFV17D yellow fever vaccine. The specimen was PBMCs, collected before the yellow fever booster vaccination. This sequence uses TRBV4-2 and TRBJ1-5, with the D gene not confidently named. The CDR3 here reads CASSQESVHQPQHF. The bases read TGTGCCAGCAGCCAAGAGTCGGTACATCAGCCCCAGCATTTT.